Detailed here is one T cell receptor (beta chain). Its specific antigen is unknown. No quality values exist for individual bases; no much larger clone is one base distant. These data belong to a study of OX40 agonist ivuxolimab in advanced cancers. With respect to the entire study: Ivuxolimab was a fully human IgG2 agonistic monoclonal antibody targeting the costimulatory receptor OX40 (CD134). The paper covers the monotherapy dose-escalation part of the phase I ivuxolimab trial, which included N of about 56 patients. Patients were allowed to have had prior anti-PD-1, anti-PD-L1 or anti-CTLA-4 therapy, and approximately 40% of the dose-escalation patients had been treated with checkpoint inhibitors. Intravenous ivuxolimab was administered to patients every 2 weeks at six dose levels: 0.01, 0.1, 0.3, 1.5, 3 and 10 mg/kg. Of the approximately 54 dose-escalation patients, hepatocellular carcinoma was present in some 19, melanoma in approximately 15, renal cell carcinoma in 9 and head and neck cancer in 9. Partial responses were achieved by three dose-escalation patients, of whom one had hepatocellular carcinoma and two had cutaneous melanoma. The dose-escalation cohort was 80% to 90% male with a mean age of approximately 60 years, ranging from roughly 20 to 80. The point of sequencing TCRbeta in the periphery was to test whether ivuxolimab changed TCR sequence diversity and drove clonal T-cell expansion.

Genomic DNA was extracted from sorted cells for sequencing of the TCRbeta CDR3 region. TCRbeta CDR3 regions were sequenced using the immunoSEQ Assay. The immuneACCESS repertoire file appears here via TCRdb, limited to in-frame rearrangements. These files lack a portion of the clones; in checked studies, under half of the deficit traces to unresolved V genes, and the cause of the others is not known. The sample contains tens of thousands of clones, approximately 86% of them found a single time. Around 5.1% of the sample is taken by the ten largest. V lost 7 bases and J lost 2 bases; the stretch between them is 14 bases long. From its cysteine to its phenylalanine, the CDR3 spans 15 amino acids. Only the CDR3 region is kept as DNA, spanning 45 bases read in frame from base 1. As encoded in the germline V gene, CDR1 is MNHNS while CDR2 is SASEGT. Patients with autoimmune disease history or receiving systemic immunosuppression were excluded from the trial. Peripheral blood for TCR sequencing was drawn from every dose cohort at baseline, at cycle 4 day 1 and at cycle 7 day 1. The samples were drawn from a first-in-human, open-label, multicenter phase I dose-escalation trial of ivuxolimab. Adults with locally advanced or metastatic head and neck squamous cell, hepatocellular, melanoma or renal cell carcinoma were enrolled in the trial. Before TCR sequencing, CD4+ T cells and CD8+ T cells from peripheral blood were sorted into separate populations.

The paper's findings and limits, for the study overall: In partial responders in the 0.1-3.0 mg/kg groups, normalized peripheral clonal expansion was found to be among the lowest, especially among CD8+ T cells. At doses of 0.1 to 3.0 mg/kg, clonal expansion of both CD4+ and CD8+ blood T cells was observed from baseline to week 6. Antigen specificity was not determined for the clonally expanded peripheral T cells. Low levels of normalized T-cell clonal expansion were also seen in some patients who did not respond. After ivuxolimab, CD8+ T cells had more expanded clones than CD4+ T cells on average.

The chain links TRBV6-1 with TRBJ2-2; the D gene is not confidently resolved. The clonotype was recovered from an adult with an advanced solid tumor such as melanoma, head and neck, liver or kidney cancer. Specimen: CD4+ or CD8+ T cells sorted from blood, collected in a trial of the OX40 agonist ivuxolimab. The CDR3 here reads CASTNHGFNTGELFF. The DNA sequence is as follows: TGTGCCAGCACCAACCACGGTTTCAACACCGGGGAGCTGTTTTTT.